Below, one TCR beta chain is given with its context. Its specificity is unknown. Unique molecular identifiers were incorporated when the TCRbeta library was constructed. In TCRdb, the PCR reads were re-called with MiXCR into one record per CDR3 protein. This sample carries 600,000 to 800,000 distinct CDR3 sequences, around 12% of them seen once, and the ten largest clones take 0.79%. The sample originates from a study of T-cell reconstitution after alpha-beta-depleted transplantation in children. Study-wide findings and caveats: Once a year had passed after transplant, T-cell counts and diversity came mostly from newly produced T cells.

Germline V gene data show CDR1 as SQVTM and CDR2 as ANQGSEA. CDR3 length: 12 amino acids. V was clipped by 8 bases and J by 4 bases; unmatched bases: 8. The TCR comes from a girl aged 2-10 years with congenital amegakaryocytic thrombocytopenia, due to receive a stem cell transplant. The V and J genes are TRBV29-1 and TRBJ2-7; TRBD1 matches at 7 bases. Sequences were derived from PBMCs, sampled before TCRalphabeta/CD19-depleted stem cell transplant. CDR3 residues: CSIQGNTYEQYF. CDR3 DNA: TGCAGCATACAGGGGAACACTTACGAGCAGTACTTC.